This T cell receptor beta chain was recovered during a study of CD8+ T cells in alopecia areata. Study-level findings and limits: The study found higher clonality in lesional than normal scalp, especially in alopecia totalis/universalis.

Sequencing used cDNA as its template, made by extracting RNA and reverse transcribing it. TCRdb's table, derived via immunoSEQ multiplex PCR, lists solely in-frame clones and lacks some. The sample includes 160,000 or so clones, under 60% of them seen just once. Germline CDR1 reads SGDLS; CDR2 reads YYNGEE. The CDR3 contains 15 residues. The V end lost 0 bases, the J end lost 1 base, and 9 bases lay between the germline ends. Note on this clone: Antigen: not known.

The study team obtained lesional scalp punch biopsies and peripheral blood from alopecia areata patients. PBMCs, the starting material, were the source of sorted CD4+ and CD8+ T cells. This receptor was obtained from a human donor with alopecia areata. This specimen consisted of CD8+ T cells sorted from blood, obtained at week 0. The V gene is TRBV9, the J gene TRBJ2-3, with D perhaps matching TRBD1 or TRBD2 (5 bases each). CDR3 in DNA: TGTGCCAGCAGCGTAGGAGGGGTAGGCACAGATACGCAGTATTTT. Its protein is CASSVGGVGTDTQYF.